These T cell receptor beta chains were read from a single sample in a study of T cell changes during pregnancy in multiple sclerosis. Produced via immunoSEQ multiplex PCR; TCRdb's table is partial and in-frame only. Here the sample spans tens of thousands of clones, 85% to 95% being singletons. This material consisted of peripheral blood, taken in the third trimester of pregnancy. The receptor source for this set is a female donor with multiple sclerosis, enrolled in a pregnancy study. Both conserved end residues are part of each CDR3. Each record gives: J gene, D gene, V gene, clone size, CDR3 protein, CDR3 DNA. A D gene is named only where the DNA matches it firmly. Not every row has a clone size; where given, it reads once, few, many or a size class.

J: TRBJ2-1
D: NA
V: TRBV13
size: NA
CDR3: CASSFRVLGDNEQFF
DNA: TGTGCCAGCAGCTTCAGGGTTTTGGGTGACAATGAGCAGTTCTTC

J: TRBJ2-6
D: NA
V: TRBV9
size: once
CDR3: CASRTGDSGANVLTF
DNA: TGTGCCAGCAGGACAGGAGACTCTGGGGCCAACGTCCTGACTTTC

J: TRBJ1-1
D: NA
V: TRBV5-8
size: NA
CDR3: CASSLVPGVLPSNTEAFF
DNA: TGTGCCAGCAGCTTGGTACCAGGGGTCCTCCCCTCTAACACTGAAGCTTTCTTT

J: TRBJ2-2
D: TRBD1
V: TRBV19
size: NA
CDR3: CASILRQGASTGELFF
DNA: TGTGCCAGTATCCTGAGACAGGGGGCGTCCACCGGGGAGCTGTTTTTT

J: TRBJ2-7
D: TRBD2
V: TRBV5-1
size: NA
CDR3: CASSLGSGLAGAAYEQYF
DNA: TGCGCCAGCAGCTTGGGTTCGGGTCTAGCGGGGGCCGCCTACGAGCAGTACTTC

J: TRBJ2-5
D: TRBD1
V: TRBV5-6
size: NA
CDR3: CASSQTGDRETQYF
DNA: TGTGCCAGCAGCCAGACAGGGGATCGAGAGACCCAGTACTTC

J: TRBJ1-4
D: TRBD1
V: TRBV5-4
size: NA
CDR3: CASSLAGRGAASEKLFF
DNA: TGTGCCAGCAGCTTGGCGGGCAGGGGGGCTGCGAGTGAAAAACTGTTTTTT

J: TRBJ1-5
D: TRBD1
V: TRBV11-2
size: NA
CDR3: CASSEDRGLNQPQHF
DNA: TGTGCCAGCAGCGAGGACAGGGGGCTGAATCAGCCCCAGCATTTT

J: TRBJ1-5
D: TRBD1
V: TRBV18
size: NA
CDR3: CASSARGLGNQPQHF
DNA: TGTGCCAGCTCAGCGAGGGGGCTGGGCAATCAGCCCCAGCATTTT

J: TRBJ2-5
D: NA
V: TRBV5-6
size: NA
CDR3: CASSHSQSAGPNGPQYF
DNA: TGTGCCAGCAGCCATAGTCAATCTGCGGGCCCTAATGGGCCCCAGTACTTC

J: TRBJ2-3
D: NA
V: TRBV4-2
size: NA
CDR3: CASSRLGTDTQYF
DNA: TGTGCCAGCAGTCGACTCGGAACAGATACGCAGTATTTT

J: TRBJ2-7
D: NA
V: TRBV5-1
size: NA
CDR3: CASSSVTGKTSYEQYF
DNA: TGCGCCAGCAGCTCGGTGACAGGCAAAACATCCTACGAGCAGTACTTC

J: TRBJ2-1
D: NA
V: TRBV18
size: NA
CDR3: CASSDSNEQFF
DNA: TGTGCCAGCTCGGACTCCAATGAGCAGTTCTTC

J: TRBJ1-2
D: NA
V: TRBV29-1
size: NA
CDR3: CSARDTLYGYTF
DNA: TGCAGCGCCCGGGACACCCTCTATGGCTACACCTTC

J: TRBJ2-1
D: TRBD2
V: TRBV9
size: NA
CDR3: CASSPSGGGEQFF
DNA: TGTGCCAGCAGCCCCAGCGGGGGTGGGGAGCAGTTCTTC

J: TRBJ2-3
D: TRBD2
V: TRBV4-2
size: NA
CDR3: CASSQETSGGTTDTQYF
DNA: TGTGCCAGCAGCCAAGAGACTAGCGGGGGGACCACAGATACGCAGTATTTT

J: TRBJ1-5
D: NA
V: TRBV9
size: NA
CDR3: CASSVGQVNQPQHF
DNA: TGTGCCAGCAGCGTAGGGCAGGTGAATCAGCCCCAGCATTTT

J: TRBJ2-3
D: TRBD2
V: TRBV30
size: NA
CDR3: CAWSTQRLAGGRGDTQYF
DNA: TGTGCCTGGAGTACCCAAAGACTAGCGGGGGGGAGGGGAGATACGCAGTATTTT

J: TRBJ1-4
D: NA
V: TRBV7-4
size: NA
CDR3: CASGTVMRVRDEKLFF
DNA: TGTGCCAGCGGAACAGTAATGAGGGTGAGGGATGAAAAACTGTTTTTT

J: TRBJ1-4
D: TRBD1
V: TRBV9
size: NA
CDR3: CASSVGNRGQAEKLFF
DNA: TGTGCCAGCAGCGTAGGAAATAGGGGACAGGCTGAAAAACTGTTTTTT

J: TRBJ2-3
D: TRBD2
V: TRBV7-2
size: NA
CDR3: CASSLGFLAGTDTQYF
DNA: TGTGCCAGCAGCTTAGGTTTCCTAGCGGGCACAGATACGCAGTATTTT

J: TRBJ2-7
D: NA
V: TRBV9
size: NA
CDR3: CASSPYREGEQYF
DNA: TGTGCCAGCAGCCCCTACAGGGAGGGCGAGCAGTACTTC

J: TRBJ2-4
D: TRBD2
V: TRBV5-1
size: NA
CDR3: CASSPGTIGNIQYF
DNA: TGCGCCAGCAGCCCAGGGACTATTGGGAACATTCAGTACTTC

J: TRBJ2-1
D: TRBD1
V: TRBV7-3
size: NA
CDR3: CASGQGLGNEQFF
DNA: TGTGCCAGCGGACAGGGCCTGGGCAATGAGCAGTTCTTC

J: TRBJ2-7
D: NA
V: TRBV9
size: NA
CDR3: CASSAVGDEQYF
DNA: TGTGCCAGCAGCGCCGTTGGAGACGAGCAGTACTTC

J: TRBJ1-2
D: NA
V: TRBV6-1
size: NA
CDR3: CASSEGGVAARNLYGYTF
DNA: TGTGCCAGCAGTGAAGGGGGGGTGGCGGCCCGCAACCTATATGGCTACACCTTC

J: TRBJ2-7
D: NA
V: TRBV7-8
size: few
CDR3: CASSSPGGPMEQYF
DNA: TGTGCCAGCAGCTCCCCCGGGGGGCCCATGGAGCAGTACTTC

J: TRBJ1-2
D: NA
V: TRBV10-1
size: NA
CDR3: CASSAALQGSANYGYTF
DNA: TGCGCCAGCAGTGCAGCGTTACAGGGTTCGGCTAACTATGGCTACACCTTC

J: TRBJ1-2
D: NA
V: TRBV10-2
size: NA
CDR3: CASSRLNGYTF
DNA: TGCGCCAGCAGTCGGTTAAATGGCTACACCTTC